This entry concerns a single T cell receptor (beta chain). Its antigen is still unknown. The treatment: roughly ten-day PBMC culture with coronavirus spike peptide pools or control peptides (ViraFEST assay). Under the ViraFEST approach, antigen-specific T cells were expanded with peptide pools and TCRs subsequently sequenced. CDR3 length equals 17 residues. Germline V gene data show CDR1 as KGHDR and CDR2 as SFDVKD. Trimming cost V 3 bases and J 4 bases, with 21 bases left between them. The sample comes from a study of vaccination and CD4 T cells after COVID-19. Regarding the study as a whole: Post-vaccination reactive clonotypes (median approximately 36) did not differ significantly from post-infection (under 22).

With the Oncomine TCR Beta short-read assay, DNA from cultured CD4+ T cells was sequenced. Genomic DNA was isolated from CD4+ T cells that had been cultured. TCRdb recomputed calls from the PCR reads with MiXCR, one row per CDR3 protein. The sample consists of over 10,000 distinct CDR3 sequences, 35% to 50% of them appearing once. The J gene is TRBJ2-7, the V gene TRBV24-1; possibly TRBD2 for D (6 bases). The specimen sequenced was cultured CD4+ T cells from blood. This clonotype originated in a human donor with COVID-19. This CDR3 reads CATSDAPIRERRYEQYF. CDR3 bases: TGTGCCACCAGTGATGCCCCAATCCGGGAGAGGAGGTACGAGCAGTACTTC.